The 9 T cell receptor beta chains below were found in one sample sequenced in a study of beta chain features in type 1 diabetes. cDNA synthesis used the whole RNA isolate, giving expressed TCRB sequences. Profiled with immunoSEQ multiplex PCR; TCRdb holds only in-frame clones, not every one. The sample lists 200,000 to 250,000 clones, 25% to 30% seen once, with roughly 4% in the top ten. Input material: central memory CD4+ T cells from blood. These receptors all come from a man under 40 in good health.

There are a few counts of this clone. V usage is TRBV30 and J usage is TRBJ2-2, with D unresolved. Trimming took off 0 bases at V and 5 bases at J, with 10 bases between the two ends. Germline values: CDR1 GTSNPN, CDR2 SVGIG (reference sequence). The CDR3 is 14 amino acids. CDR3: CAWSVSSGTGELFF. The DNA of the CDR3 is TGTGCCTGGAGTGTAAGTTCCGGGACCGGGGAGCTGTTTTTT.

This clone was seen at least ten times. Other DNA sequences from this sample encode an identical CDR3 as well. The CDR3 DNA follows: TGTGCCAGCAGCTCCCAAGAGACCCAGTACTTC. This encodes CASSSQETQYF. This chain uses TRBV5-4 with TRBJ2-5; no clear D. Germline values: CDR1 SGHNT, CDR2 YYREEE (reference sequence). The CDR3 consists of 11 residues. The germline V and J ends were trimmed by 3 bases and 1 base, with 1 base remaining between them.

The chain employs TRBV18 and TRBJ2-7; weak D call: TRBD1 (6 bases). The CDR3 extends over 15 amino acids. CDR1 is KGHSH, CDR2 LQKENI, per germline. Trimming left V 5 bases short and J 1 base short, with 15 bases between. For the CDR3, the DNA is TGTGCCAGCTCAAAGCCGGACAGTAAATCCTACGAGCAGTACTTC. This gives the protein CASSKPDSKSYEQYF.

This clone was counted between two and nine times. The chain uses TRBV4-3 and TRBJ2-3, with D possibly matching TRBD1 (6 bases). The CDR3 runs to 16 residues. CDR1 and CDR2 (germline): LGHNA, YSLEER. Trimming shortened V by 2 bases and J by 4 bases, and 16 bases separated the two germline ends. The CDR3 coding sequence is TGCGCCAGCAGCCAACAATCCGCAGGGGCCGCAGATACGCAGTATTTT. Protein sequence: CASSQQSAGAADTQYF.

This rearrangement joins TRBV5-1 to TRBJ2-7; D may be TRBD1 (5 bases). V was shortened by 0 bases and J by 3 bases, with 16 bases between the two germline ends. Germline lookup yields CDR1 SGHRS and CDR2 YFSETQ. CDR3 length: 16 amino acids. For the CDR3, the DNA is TGCGCCAGCAGCTTGGCCGGGTGGGGCGTTAGCTACGAGCAGTACTTC. Amino acids: CASSLAGWGVSYEQYF.

The chain combines TRBV5-4 with TRBJ1-2; possibly TRBD1 for D (6 bases). Trimming removed 0 bases at V and 4 bases at J, with 13 bases between. This CDR3 has 15 amino acids. Germline CDR1 and CDR2: SGHNT and YYREEE (reference sequence). As DNA, the CDR3 is TGTGCCAGCAGCTTGGAGGACAGCTCCGTCTATGGCTACACCTTC. Translating it yields CASSLEDSSVYGYTF.

The V and J genes are TRBV14 and TRBJ2-2, with D unresolved. Germline CDR1 and CDR2: SGHDN and FVKESK. The ends were cut back, 1 base at V and 4 bases at J, with 7 bases in the middle. The CDR3 covers 14 residues. The DNA of the CDR3 is TGTGCCAGCAGCCAAGCCCGCCTCACCGGGGAGCTGTTTTTT. This codes for CASSQARLTGELFF.

J is TRBJ2-1 and V is TRBV10-3; D is ambiguous. V was trimmed by 0 bases and J by 7 bases, leaving 13 bases between them. This CDR3 spans 15 amino acids. Germline V lookup: CDR1 ENHRY, CDR2 SYGVKD. CDR3 protein: CAISESFAGRNEQFF. Written as DNA, the CDR3 is TGTGCCATCAGTGAGTCATTCGCCGGTAGGAATGAGCAGTTCTTC.

This chain uses TRBV10-2 with TRBJ2-1; D is uncertain. The germline gives CDR1 WSHSY, CDR2 SAAADI. The CDR3 runs 12 residues. V was shortened by 9 bases and J by 3 bases, with 9 bases between the two germline ends. CDR3 protein: CASSPDYNEQFF. The CDR3 DNA sequence: TGCGCCAGTAGTCCCGACTACAATGAGCAGTTCTTC.